This T cell receptor (beta chain) was sequenced during a study of T cells in tumors after PD-1 blockade. As for the study in general: Prior checkpoint blockade, systemic immunosuppressant use, or anti-cancer therapy within 4 weeks excluded patients. A subset received ongoing vismodegib 150 mg daily alongside anti-PD-1 therapy. Broader study findings: Peripheral recruitment is suggested, as some novel exhausted tumor clones were in pre-treatment blood.

Input was about 550 ng to 6,500 ng of genomic DNA from tumor or blood. Generated by immunoSEQ multiplex PCR, the TCRdb table keeps only in-frame clones and is missing some. Altogether some 24,000 clones are present, roughly four fifths being singletons, with the ten largest covering around 12%. This clone was seen a few times. Its antigen is unidentified. Trimming stripped 2 bases from V and 8 bases from J, with 13 bases between. CDR1 SGHTS and CDR2 YDEGEE come from the germline V gene. The CDR3 is 14 amino acids. Sequenced material: PBMCs, taken after anti-PD-1 treatment. The V call is TRBV5-8, the J call TRBJ1-4, with D maybe TRBD1 (6 bases). This clonotype was obtained from a human donor with basal cell carcinoma. The CDR3 nucleotides read TGTGCCAGCAGCTTTAGGGGGGCTGGAGAAAAACTGTTTTTT. Protein sequence: CASSFRGAGEKLFF.